These T cell receptor beta chains were read from a single sample in a study of control samples from healthy donors and cancer patients. Method: immunoSEQ multiplex PCR; TCRdb's copy keeps in-frame clones and lacks some. The sample yields 160,000 or so clones, just over 95% seen once. The sequenced sample consisted of blood. Every receptor here comes from a woman younger than 45 in good health. CDR3s include the opening cysteine and the closing phenylalanine or tryptophan. D genes are given only for firm matches. Some rows mark clone size as missing; the rest say once, few, many or name a class of expanded clone.

TRBJ1-2 TRBV30 TRBD1 NA CAWSKGAHGGYTF TGTGCCTGGAGTAAGGGGGCGCATGGCGGCTACACCTTC
TRBJ1-2 TRBV30 NA NA CAWSVRRLGYGYTF TGTGCCTGGAGTGTACGGAGGTTAGGCTATGGCTACACCTTC
TRBJ1-2 TRBV2 NA NA CASSDRAGTYGYTF TGTGCCAGCAGTGATAGGGCAGGGACCTATGGCTACACCTTC
TRBJ2-6 TRBV4-2 TRBD1 NA CASSQDPQGAGAGANVLTF TGTGCCAGCAGCCAAGATCCACAGGGGGCGGGAGCAGGGGCCAACGTCCTGACTTTC
TRBJ1-5 TRBV5-1 TRBD1 few CASSPGTGGGINQPQHF TGCGCCAGCAGCCCTGGGACAGGGGGTGGTATTAATCAGCCCCAGCATTTT
TRBJ2-1 TRBV5-1 TRBD2 NA CASSANPGLAYNEQFF TGCGCCAGCAGCGCCAACCCGGGACTAGCGTACAATGAGCAGTTCTTC
TRBJ1-5 TRBV6-5 TRBD1 NA CASSTGEYGNQPQHF TGTGCCAGCAGTACAGGGGAGTATGGCAATCAGCCCCAGCATTTT
TRBJ1-2 TRBV7-9 NA NA CASSSSDGDARSDGYTF TGTGCCAGCAGCTCATCGGACGGGGACGCGCGTTCGGATGGCTACACCTTC
TRBJ2-2 TRBV9 NA NA CASSVGGGNGVTGELFF TGTGCCAGCAGCGTAGGAGGAGGTAACGGGGTAACCGGGGAGCTGTTTTTT
TRBJ1-1 TRBV18 NA NA CASSQLQGLNTEAFF TGTGCCAGCTCACAGCTACAGGGTTTGAACACTGAAGCTTTCTTT
TRBJ1-1 TRBV6-5 NA NA CASSRTVNTEAFF TGTGCCAGCAGCCGCACCGTGAACACTGAAGCTTTCTTT
TRBJ2-1 TRBV15 TRBD2 NA CATSRVETSGRGEQFF TGTGCCACCAGCAGAGTTGAGACTAGCGGGAGAGGGGAGCAGTTCTTC
TRBJ1-3 TRBV28 NA NA CASSLIAGTLDNTIYF TGTGCCAGCAGTTTAATAGCAGGGACTCTTGACAACACCATATATTTT
TRBJ1-4 TRBV30 TRBD1 NA CAWASPGTEYEKLFF TGTGCCTGGGCTAGTCCCGGGACAGAATACGAAAAACTGTTTTTT
TRBJ2-7 TRBV6-1 NA NA CASSFAGTYEQYF TGTGCCAGCAGTTTTGCAGGGACCTACGAGCAGTACTTC
TRBJ2-3 TRBV11-3 NA NA CASSSGTTDTQYF TGTGCCAGCAGCTCCGGGACCACAGATACGCAGTATTTT
TRBJ2-2 TRBV5-4 NA NA CASSLQNTGELFF TGTGCCAGCAGCTTGCAAAACACCGGGGAGCTGTTTTTT
TRBJ1-3 TRBV5-4 TRBD1 NA CASSAQGSSGNTIYF TGTGCCAGCAGCGCACAGGGGAGCTCTGGAAACACCATATATTTT
TRBJ1-2 TRBV19 NA NA CASSPGRTRGYGYTF TGTGCCAGTAGTCCCGGACGGACGAGGGGCTATGGCTACACCTTC
TRBJ2-1 TRBV6-5 NA NA CASSYSRGANEQFF TGTGCCAGCAGTTACTCACGCGGGGCAAATGAGCAGTTCTTC
TRBJ1-1 TRBV7-9 TRBD1 NA CASSFYRGTVGTEAFF TGTGCCAGCAGCTTCTACAGGGGGACGGTTGGAACTGAAGCTTTCTTT
TRBJ2-5 TRBV20-1 NA NA CSARPRETQYF TGCAGTGCTCGCCCCAGGGAGACCCAGTACTTC
TRBJ2-1 TRBV28 TRBD1 NA CASRPRTGNTYNEQFF TGTGCCAGCAGACCGAGGACAGGGAACACCTACAATGAGCAGTTCTTC
TRBJ2-5 TRBV15 NA NA CATSNRQTELETQYF TGTGCCACCAGCAACCGACAGACCGAGTTAGAGACCCAGTACTTC
TRBJ1-5 TRBV5-1 NA NA CASSPTDSNQPQHF TGCGCCAGCAGCCCGACGGATAGCAATCAGCCCCAGCATTTT